This T cell receptor beta chain appears in the sequencing data of a study of T cell responses to AZD1222 COVID-19 vaccine. Study-wide points: Dominant CD4 TCR responses targeted spike regions 160-218 and 743-854. A reported finding is that nearly half of spike-specific TCRs target unmutated variant regions.

Profiled with immunoSEQ multiplex PCR; TCRdb holds only in-frame clones, not every one. The sample carries over 100,000 clones, just over 90% recorded once. CDR1 SGHRS and CDR2 YFSETQ come from the germline V gene. V shed 4 bases and J 3 bases; nucleotides not matched to a gene: 6. This CDR3 contains 14 residues. This clone is a singleton in its sample. Antigen specificity is unknown. The chain couples TRBV5-1 to TRBJ2-7; 8 bases agree with TRBD2. The sequencing used peripheral blood, collected on day 0 of AZD1222 vaccination. The sequence was collected from an adult in good health. CDR3 residues: CASSPAGTSYEQYF. The CDR3 region has the DNA TGCGCCAGCAGCCCTGCCGGGACTAGCTACGAGCAGTACTTC.